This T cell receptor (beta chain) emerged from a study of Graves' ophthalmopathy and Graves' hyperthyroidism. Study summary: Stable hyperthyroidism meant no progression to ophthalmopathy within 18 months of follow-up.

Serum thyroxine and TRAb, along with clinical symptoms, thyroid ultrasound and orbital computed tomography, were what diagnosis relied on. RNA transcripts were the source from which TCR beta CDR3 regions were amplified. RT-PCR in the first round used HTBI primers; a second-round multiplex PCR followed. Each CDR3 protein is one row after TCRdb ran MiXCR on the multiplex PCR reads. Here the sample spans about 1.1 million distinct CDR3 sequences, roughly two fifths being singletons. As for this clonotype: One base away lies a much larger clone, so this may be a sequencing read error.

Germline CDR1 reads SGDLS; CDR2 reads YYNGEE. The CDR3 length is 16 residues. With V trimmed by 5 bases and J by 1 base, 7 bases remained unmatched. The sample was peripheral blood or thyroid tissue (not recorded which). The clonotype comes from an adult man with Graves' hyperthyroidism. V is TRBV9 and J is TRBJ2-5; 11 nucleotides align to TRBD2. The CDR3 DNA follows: TGTGCCAGCAGTATAGCGGGGGGGGCAACCCAAGAGACCCAGTACTTC. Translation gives CASSIAGGATQETQYF.